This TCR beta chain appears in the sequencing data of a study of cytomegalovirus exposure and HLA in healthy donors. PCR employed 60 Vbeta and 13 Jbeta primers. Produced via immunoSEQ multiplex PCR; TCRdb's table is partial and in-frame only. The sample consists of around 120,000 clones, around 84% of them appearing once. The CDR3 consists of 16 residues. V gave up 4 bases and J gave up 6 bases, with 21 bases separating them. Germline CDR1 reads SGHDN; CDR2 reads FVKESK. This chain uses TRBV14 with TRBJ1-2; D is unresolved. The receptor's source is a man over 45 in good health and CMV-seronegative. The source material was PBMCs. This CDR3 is CASSLPGFGGFDGYTF. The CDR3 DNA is TGTGCCAGCAGCCTACCGGGGTTCGGCGGCTTCGATGGCTACACCTTC.